The entry below describes one T cell receptor beta chain. Study processing details: Amplification with reference gene primers provided the estimates of nucleated cell counts. The data were produced by immunoSEQ multiplex PCR, yet TCRdb's version contains in-frame clones alone and is incomplete. V and J calls and clone size are those listed in that table; D and trimming were worked out from the DNA. The data contain just over 650,000 clones, 80% to 90% of them singletons. Trimming pared 5 bases from V and 0 bases from J, leaving 10 bases between. The CDR3 is 14 amino acids. In germline, CDR1 is LNHDA, CDR2 SQIVND (reference sequence). This entry is derived from a study of blood T cell repertoires in COVID-19. As for the study in general: Samples representing acute and convalescent COVID-19 were sourced from the United States, Italy and Spain.

The V and J genes are TRBV19 and TRBJ2-5; no clear D. Sequences were obtained from peripheral blood. This receptor was obtained from a young woman with acute or convalescent COVID-19. CDR3 in amino acids: CASSRLGYQETQYF. DNA for the CDR3: TGTGCCAGTAGTCGACTTGGGTACCAAGAGACCCAGTACTTC.